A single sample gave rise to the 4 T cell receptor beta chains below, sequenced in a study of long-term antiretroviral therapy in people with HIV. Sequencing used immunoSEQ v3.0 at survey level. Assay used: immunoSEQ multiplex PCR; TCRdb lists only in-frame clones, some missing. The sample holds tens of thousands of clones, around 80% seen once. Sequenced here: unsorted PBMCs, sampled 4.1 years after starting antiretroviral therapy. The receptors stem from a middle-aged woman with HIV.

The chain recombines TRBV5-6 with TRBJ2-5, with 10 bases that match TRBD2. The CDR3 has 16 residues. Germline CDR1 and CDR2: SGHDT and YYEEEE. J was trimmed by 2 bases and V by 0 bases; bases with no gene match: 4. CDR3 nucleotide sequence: TGTGCCAGCAGCTTGGCCGCTAGCGGGGGACAAGAGACCCAGTACTTC. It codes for CASSLAASGGQETQYF.

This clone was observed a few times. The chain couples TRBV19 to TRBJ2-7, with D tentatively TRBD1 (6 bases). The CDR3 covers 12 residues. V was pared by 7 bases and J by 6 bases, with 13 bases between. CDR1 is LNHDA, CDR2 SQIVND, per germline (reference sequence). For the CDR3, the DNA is TGTGCCAGTAAGGGGGAAACGGTCGAGCAGTACTTC. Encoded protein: CASKGETVEQYF.

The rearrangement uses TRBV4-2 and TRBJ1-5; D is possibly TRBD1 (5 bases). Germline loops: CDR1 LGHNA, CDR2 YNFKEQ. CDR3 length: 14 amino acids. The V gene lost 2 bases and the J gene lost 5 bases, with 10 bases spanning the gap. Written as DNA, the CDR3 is TGTGCCAGCAGCCAAACCCGGGGGGATCAGCCCCAGCATTTT. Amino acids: CASSQTRGDQPQHF.

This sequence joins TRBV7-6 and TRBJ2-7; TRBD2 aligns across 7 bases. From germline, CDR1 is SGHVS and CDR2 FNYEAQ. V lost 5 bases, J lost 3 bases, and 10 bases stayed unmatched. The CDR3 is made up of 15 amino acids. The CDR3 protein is CASSLASGGSYEQYF. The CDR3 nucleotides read TGTGCCAGCAGCCTCGCTAGCGGCGGGAGCTACGAGCAGTACTTC.